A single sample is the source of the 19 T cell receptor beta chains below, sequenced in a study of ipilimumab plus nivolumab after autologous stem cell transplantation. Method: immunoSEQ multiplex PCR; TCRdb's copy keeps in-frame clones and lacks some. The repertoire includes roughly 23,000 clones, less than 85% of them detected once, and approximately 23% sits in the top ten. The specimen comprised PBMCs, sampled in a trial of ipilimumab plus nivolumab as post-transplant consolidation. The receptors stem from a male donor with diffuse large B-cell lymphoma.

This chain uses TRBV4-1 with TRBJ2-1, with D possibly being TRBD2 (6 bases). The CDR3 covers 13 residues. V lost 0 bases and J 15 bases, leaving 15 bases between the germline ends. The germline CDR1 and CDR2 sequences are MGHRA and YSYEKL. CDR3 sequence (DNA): TGCGCCAGCAGCCAAGATCTCGGCACTAGCTTGTTCTTC. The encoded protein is CASSQDLGTSLFF.

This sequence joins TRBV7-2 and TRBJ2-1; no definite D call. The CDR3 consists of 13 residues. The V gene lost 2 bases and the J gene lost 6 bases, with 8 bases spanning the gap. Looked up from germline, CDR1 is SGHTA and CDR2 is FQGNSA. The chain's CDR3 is CASSLRVGNEQFF. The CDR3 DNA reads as TGTGCCAGCAGCTTAAGGGTGGGCAATGAGCAGTTCTTC.

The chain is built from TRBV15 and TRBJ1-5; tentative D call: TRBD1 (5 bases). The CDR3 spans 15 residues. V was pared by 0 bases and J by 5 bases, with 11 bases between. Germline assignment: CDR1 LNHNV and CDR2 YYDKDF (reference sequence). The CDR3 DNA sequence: TGTGCCACCAGCAGAGATGGGCAGGGATATCAGCCCCAGCATTTT. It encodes CATSRDGQGYQPQHF.

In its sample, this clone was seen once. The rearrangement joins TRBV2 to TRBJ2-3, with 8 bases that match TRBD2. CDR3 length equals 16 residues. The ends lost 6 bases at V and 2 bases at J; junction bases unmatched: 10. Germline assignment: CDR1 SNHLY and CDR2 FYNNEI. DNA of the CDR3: TGTGCCAGCAGGGGAGCCCTCGGGGGGGTCACAGATACGCAGTATTTT. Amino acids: CASRGALGGVTDTQYF.

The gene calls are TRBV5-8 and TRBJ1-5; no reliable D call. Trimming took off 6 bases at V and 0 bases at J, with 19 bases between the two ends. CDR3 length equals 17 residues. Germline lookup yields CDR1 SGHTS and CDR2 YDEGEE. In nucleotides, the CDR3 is TGTGCCAGCAAATCCTTTCTCGGGCAGAGTAGCAATCAGCCCCAGCATTTT. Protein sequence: CASKSFLGQSSNQPQHF. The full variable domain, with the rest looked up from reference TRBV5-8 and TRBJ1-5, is EAGVTQSPTHLIKTRGQQATLRCSPISGHTSVYWYQQALGLGLQFLLWYDEGEERNRGNFPPRFSGRQFPNYSSELNVNALELEDSALYLCASKSFLGQSSNQPQHFGDGTRLSIL.

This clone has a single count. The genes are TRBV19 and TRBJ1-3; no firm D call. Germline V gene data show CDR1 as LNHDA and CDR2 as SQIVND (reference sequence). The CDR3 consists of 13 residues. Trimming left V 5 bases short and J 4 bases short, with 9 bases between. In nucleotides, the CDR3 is TGTGCCAGTAGTCCCCAGGACGGAAACACCATATATTTT. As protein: CASSPQDGNTIYF.

CDR3 residues: CASSLRGQETQYF. The CDR3 DNA follows: TGTGCCAGCAGCCTCCGGGGACAAGAGACCCAGTACTTC. The rearrangement joins TRBV9 to TRBJ2-5, with D possibly matching TRBD2 (5 bases). CDR1 SGDLS and CDR2 YYNGEE come from the germline V gene. Trimming left V 4 bases short and J 2 bases short, with 9 bases between. The CDR3 sequence is 13 residues long.

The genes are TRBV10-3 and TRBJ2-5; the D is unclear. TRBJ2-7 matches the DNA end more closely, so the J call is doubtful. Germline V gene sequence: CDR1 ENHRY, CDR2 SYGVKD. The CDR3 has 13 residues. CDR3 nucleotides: TGTGCCATCAGTGCGGACGGAACGTACGAGCAGTACTTC. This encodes CAISADGTYEQYF.

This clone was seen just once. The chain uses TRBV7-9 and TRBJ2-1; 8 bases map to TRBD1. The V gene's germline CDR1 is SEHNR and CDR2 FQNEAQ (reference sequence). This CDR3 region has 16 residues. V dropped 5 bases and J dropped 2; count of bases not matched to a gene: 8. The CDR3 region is CASSPAQGGTYNEQFF. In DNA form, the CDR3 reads TGTGCCAGCAGCCCGGCACAGGGGGGCACCTACAATGAGCAGTTCTTC. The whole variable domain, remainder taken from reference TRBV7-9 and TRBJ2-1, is DTGVSQNPRHKITKRGQNVTFRCDPISEHNRLYWYRQTLGQGPEFLTYFQNEAQLEKSRLLSDRFSAERPKGSFSTLEIQRTEQGDSAMYLCASSPAQGGTYNEQFFGPGTRLTVL.

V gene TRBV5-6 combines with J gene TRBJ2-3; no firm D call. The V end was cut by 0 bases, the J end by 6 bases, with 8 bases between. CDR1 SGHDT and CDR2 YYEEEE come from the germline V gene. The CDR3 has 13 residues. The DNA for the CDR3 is TGTGCCAGCAGCTTGGGACGGAGTGATACGCAGTATTTT. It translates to CASSLGRSDTQYF.

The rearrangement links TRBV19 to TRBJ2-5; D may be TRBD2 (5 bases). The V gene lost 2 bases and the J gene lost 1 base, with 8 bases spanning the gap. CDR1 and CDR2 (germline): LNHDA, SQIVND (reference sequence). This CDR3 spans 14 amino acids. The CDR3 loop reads CASSISGIQETQYF. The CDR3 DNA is TGTGCCAGTAGTATATCGGGGATCCAAGAGACCCAGTACTTC.

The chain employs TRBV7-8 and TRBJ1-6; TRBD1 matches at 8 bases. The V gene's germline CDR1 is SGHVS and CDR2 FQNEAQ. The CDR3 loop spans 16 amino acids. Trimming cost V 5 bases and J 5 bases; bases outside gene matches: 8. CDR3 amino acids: CASSRTGTANNSPLHF. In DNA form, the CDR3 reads TGTGCCAGCAGCAGGACAGGGACAGCTAATAATTCACCCCTCCACTTT.

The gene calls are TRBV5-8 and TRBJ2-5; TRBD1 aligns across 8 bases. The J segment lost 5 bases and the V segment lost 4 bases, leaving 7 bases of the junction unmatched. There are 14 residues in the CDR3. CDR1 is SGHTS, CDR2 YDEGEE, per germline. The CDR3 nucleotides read TGTGCCAGCAGCGGAGGGACAGGAGGGGAGACCCAGTACTTC. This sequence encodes CASSGGTGGETQYF.

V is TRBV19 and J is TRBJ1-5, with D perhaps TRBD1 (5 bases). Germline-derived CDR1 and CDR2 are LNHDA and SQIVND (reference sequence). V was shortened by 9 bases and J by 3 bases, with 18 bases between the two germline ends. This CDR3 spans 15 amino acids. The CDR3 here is CASQPVTGFNQPQHF. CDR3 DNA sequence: TGTGCCAGCCAACCGGTCACAGGATTCAATCAGCCCCAGCATTTT.

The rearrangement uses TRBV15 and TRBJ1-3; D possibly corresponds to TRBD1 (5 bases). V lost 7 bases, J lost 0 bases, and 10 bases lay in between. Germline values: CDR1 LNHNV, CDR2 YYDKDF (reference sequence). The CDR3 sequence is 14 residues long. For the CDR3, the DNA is TGTGCCACCAAACCGGGGGGCTCTGGAAACACCATATATTTT. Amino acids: CATKPGGSGNTIYF.

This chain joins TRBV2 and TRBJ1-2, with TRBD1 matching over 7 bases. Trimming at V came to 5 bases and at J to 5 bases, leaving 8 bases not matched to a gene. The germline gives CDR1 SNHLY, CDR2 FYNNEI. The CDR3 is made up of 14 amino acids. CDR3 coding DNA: TGTGCCAGCAGTCAACAGGGGACCGGTTATGGCTACACCTTC. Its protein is CASSQQGTGYGYTF.

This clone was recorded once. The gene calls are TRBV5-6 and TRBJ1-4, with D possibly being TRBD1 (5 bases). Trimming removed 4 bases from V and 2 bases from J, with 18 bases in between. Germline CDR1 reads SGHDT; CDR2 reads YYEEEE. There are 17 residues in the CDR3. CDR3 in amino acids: CASSLAWQGGTNEKLFF. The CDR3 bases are TGTGCCAGCAGCCTGGCCTGGCAGGGAGGGACTAATGAAAAACTGTTTTTT.

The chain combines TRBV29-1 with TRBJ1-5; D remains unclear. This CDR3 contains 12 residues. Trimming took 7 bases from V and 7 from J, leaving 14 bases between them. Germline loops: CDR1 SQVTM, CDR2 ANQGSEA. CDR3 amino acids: CSGQTPGQPQHF. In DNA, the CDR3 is TGCAGCGGGCAGACCCCTGGACAGCCCCAGCATTTT.

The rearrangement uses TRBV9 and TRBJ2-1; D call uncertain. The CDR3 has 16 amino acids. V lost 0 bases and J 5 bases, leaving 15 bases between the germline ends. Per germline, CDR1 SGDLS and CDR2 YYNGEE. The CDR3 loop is CASSVEAALPNNEQFF. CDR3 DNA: TGTGCCAGCAGCGTAGAGGCAGCCCTCCCGAACAATGAGCAGTTCTTC.